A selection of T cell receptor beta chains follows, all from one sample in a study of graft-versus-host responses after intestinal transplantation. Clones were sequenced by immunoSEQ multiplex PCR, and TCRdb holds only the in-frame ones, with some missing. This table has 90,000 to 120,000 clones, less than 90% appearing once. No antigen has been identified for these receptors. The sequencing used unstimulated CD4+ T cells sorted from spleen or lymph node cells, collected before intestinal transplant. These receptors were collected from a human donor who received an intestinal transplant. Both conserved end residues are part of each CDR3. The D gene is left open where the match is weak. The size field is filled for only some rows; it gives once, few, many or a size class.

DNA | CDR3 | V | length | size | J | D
TGTGCCAGCAGCTTAGCTGGGGTCCAAGAGACCCAGTACTTC | CASSLAGVQETQYF | TRBV7-9 | 14 | - | TRBJ2-5 | -
TGCGCCAGCAGCCCGAGGGGGACAGAACAAGAGACCCAGTACTTC | CASSPRGTEQETQYF | TRBV5-1 | 15 | - | TRBJ2-5 | TRBD1
TGTGCCAGCAGCTTGGCAGGGCTAGGAAACACCATATATTTT | CASSLAGLGNTIYF | TRBV5-4 | 14 | - | TRBJ1-3 | -
TGTGCCAGCAGTTTACCCCTCTCTGGGGCCAACGTCCTGACTTTC | CASSLPLSGANVLTF | TRBV28 | 15 | - | TRBJ2-6 | -
TGTGCCGACCCAGGGGGCGATGGCTACACCTTC | CADPGGDGYTF | TRBV6-6 | 11 | - | TRBJ1-2 | TRBD1
TGCGCCAGCAGCCCACCAGGGGGGGACCTCTCGGGTGGGGCCAACGTCCTGACTTTC | CASSPPGGDLSGGANVLTF | TRBV4-1 | 19 | - | TRBJ2-6 | -
TGTGCCAGCAGCTTACTGGGTCGGGCTAGCTTAAATGAGCAGTTCTTC | CASSLLGRASLNEQFF | TRBV7-2 | 16 | once | TRBJ2-1 | -
TGTGCCTGGAGTTTGGCCTACGAGCAGTACTTC | CAWSLAYEQYF | TRBV30 | 11 | - | TRBJ2-7 | -
TGTGCCAGCAGTCCTACCCTGCGTCCGACCGGGCCAGATACGCAGTATTTT | CASSPTLRPTGPDTQYF | TRBV28 | 17 | - | TRBJ2-3 | -
TGTGCCAGCAGTATCCGGGACGGCAATGAAAAACTGTTTTTT | CASSIRDGNEKLFF | TRBV7-9 | 14 | - | TRBJ1-4 | -
TGTGCCAGCAGCTTAATAGGAGGGCAAGAGACCCAGTACTTC | CASSLIGGQETQYF | TRBV7-3 | 14 | - | TRBJ2-5 | -
TGCGCCAGCGGACCCGCGGGACTCCCTGAAGAGACCCAGTACTTC | CASGPAGLPEETQYF | TRBV5-1 | 15 | - | TRBJ2-5 | -
TGTGCCAACCGAGCACCAGGGAAGACAGAGACCCAGTACTTC | CANRAPGKTETQYF | TRBV21-1 | 14 | - | TRBJ2-5 | -
TGTGCCAGCTCACCAACCGGCGACAGTGAAGCTTTCTTT | CASSPTGDSEAFF | TRBV18 | 13 | - | TRBJ1-1 | -
TGTGCCAGCAGCCTAGCGGTTAGCACAGATATGCAGTATTTT | CASSLAVSTDMQYF | TRBV6-1 | 14 | - | TRBJ2-3 | TRBD2
TGTGCCAGCGGGGCCTCTGGGGCCAACGTCCTGACTTTC | CASGASGANVLTF | TRBV28 | 13 | - | TRBJ2-6 | -
TGTGCCAGCAGCCAGGGAAACAGGGAAGTGGACTATGGCTACACCTTC | CASSQGNREVDYGYTF | TRBV4-2 | 16 | - | TRBJ1-2 | -
TGTGCCAGCAGCGTCAGCGGGACCGCCTACAATGAGCAGTTCTTC | CASSVSGTAYNEQFF | TRBV9 | 15 | - | TRBJ2-1 | TRBD2
TGTGCCAGCAGCAGGGGTTCCGAAGAGACCCAGTACTTC | CASSRGSEETQYF | TRBV6-5 | 13 | - | TRBJ2-5 | -
TGTGCCAGCAGCCAAGGGGATAATCAGCCCCAGCATTTT | CASSQGDNQPQHF | TRBV14 | 13 | - | TRBJ1-5 | -
TGTGCCAGCAGCTTAAGAGCCGGGACTAGCGTTAAAGATACGCAGTATTTT | CASSLRAGTSVKDTQYF | TRBV7-2 | 17 | - | TRBJ2-3 | TRBD2
TGTGCCAGCAGCTCTAGGGGCGGCGGAGCTCACTCCTACGAGCAGTACTTC | CASSSRGGGAHSYEQYF | TRBV5-4 | 17 | - | TRBJ2-7 | -
TGTGCCAGCAGCTTAACCAAACAGGGGAGTACGTACTTC | CASSLTKQGSTYF | TRBV6-1 | 13 | - | TRBJ2-7 | TRBD1
TGTGCCAGCAGGGGGACAGCAAATGATCGTCAGCATTTT | CASRGTANDRQHF | TRBV6-1 | 13 | - | TRBJ1-5 | TRBD1
TGTGCCAGCAGCTTGATAGGGGGCGCCGAGCAGTACTTC | CASSLIGGAEQYF | TRBV5-6 | 13 | - | TRBJ2-7 | TRBD1
TGTGCCAGCAGTGGGGGTCCCCCAGACGCCTACTACGAGCAGTACTTC | CASSGGPPDAYYEQYF | TRBV2 | 16 | once | TRBJ2-7 | -
TGTGCCAGCAGTGAAGACTGGCGCCAAGAGACCCAGTACTTC | CASSEDWRQETQYF | TRBV6-1 | 14 | - | TRBJ2-5 | -
TGTGCCAGCAGCACCCAGATAACTGAGCAGTTCTTC | CASSTQITEQFF | TRBV7-9 | 12 | - | TRBJ2-1 | -
TGTGCCAGCAGGGGAATGAGAGGGGCTAACACCGGGGAGCTGTTTTTT | CASRGMRGANTGELFF | TRBV2 | 16 | once | TRBJ2-2 | -
TGTGCCAGCAGCCCAGTGTGGGTCTCCTACGAGCAGTACTTC | CASSPVWVSYEQYF | TRBV7-2 | 14 | - | TRBJ2-7 | -
TGCGCCAGCAGCTTGGGACAGGGAGGTGGCTATGGCTACACCTTC | CASSLGQGGGYGYTF | TRBV5-1 | 15 | - | TRBJ1-2 | TRBD1
TGTGCCAGCAGTTCGATGGGTGGAAACACCATATATTTT | CASSSMGGNTIYF | TRBV28 | 13 | - | TRBJ1-3 | -
TGTGCCAGCAGTTCTGGACTAGCGGGAGACTACGAGCAGTACTTC | CASSSGLAGDYEQYF | TRBV27 | 15 | - | TRBJ2-7 | TRBD2
TGTGCCAGCAGTGAAAGGGCGGGAGACAATGAGCAGTTCTTC | CASSERAGDNEQFF | TRBV2 | 14 | once | TRBJ2-1 | TRBD2
TGTGCCAGCAGCTGGACTAGCGGGGGGGTCACAGATACGCAGTATTTT | CASSWTSGGVTDTQYF | TRBV9 | 16 | - | TRBJ2-3 | TRBD2
TGTGCCACCAGTGAAGTCGGGGGGGAGGACGGGGAGCTGTTTTTT | CATSEVGGEDGELFF | TRBV2 | 15 | few | TRBJ2-2 | TRBD2